Detailed here is one T cell receptor beta chain. Its antigen remains unidentified. These data are taken from a study of shared clonotypes between healthy human individuals. As for the study in general: CD4 naive and CD4 memory each took three plates per donor, while CD8 naive took two and CD8 memory one. Study-level results: It was observed that approximately 5% of naive CD4 clonotypes were shared across several donors.

From CD4+ cells came CD45RA+ naive and CD45RA-negative memory subsets. The protocol was immunoSEQ multiplex PCR, while the TCRdb copy is restricted to in-frame clones and leaves out a portion. The table has some 2,500,000 clones, around 92% seen once. The J segment lost 10 bases and the V segment lost 6 bases, leaving 11 bases of the junction unmatched. This CDR3 is built from 15 residues. Germline V lookup: CDR1 MNHEY, CDR2 SVGAGI. The gene calls are TRBV6-5 and TRBJ1-6; 8 nucleotides align to TRBD1. Sequenced material: naive CD4+ T cells from PBMCs. Subset defined: CD45RA+ positively selected. The receptor was isolated from a man between 18 and 35 years old in good health. Some clones in this sample may be carry-over from other donors' samples. The CDR3 region is CASRGQGRNRSPLHF. The CDR3 nucleotides read TGTGCCAGCAGAGGACAGGGAAGGAATCGATCACCCCTCCACTTT.